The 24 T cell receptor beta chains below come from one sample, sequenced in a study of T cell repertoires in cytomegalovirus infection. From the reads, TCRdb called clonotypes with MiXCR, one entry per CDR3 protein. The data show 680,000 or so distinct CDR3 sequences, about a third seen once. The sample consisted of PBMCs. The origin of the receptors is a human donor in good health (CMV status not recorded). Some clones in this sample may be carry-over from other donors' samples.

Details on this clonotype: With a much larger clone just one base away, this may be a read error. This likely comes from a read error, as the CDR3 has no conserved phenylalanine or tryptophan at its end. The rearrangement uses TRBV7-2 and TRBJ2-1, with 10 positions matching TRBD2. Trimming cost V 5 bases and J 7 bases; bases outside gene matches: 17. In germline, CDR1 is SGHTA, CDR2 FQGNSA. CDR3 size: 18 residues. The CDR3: CASSPVGGSGRAVNEQFL. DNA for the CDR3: TGTGCCAGCAGCCCCGTCGGGGGGAGCGGGAGGGCCGTGAATGAGCAGTTCTTA.

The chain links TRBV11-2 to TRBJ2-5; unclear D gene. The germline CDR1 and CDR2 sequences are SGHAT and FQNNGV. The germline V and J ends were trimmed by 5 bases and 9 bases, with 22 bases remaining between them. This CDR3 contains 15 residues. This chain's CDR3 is CASSPLGPTMVAQYF. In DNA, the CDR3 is TGTGCCAGCAGCCCTCTAGGACCGACCATGGTAGCCCAGTACTTC.

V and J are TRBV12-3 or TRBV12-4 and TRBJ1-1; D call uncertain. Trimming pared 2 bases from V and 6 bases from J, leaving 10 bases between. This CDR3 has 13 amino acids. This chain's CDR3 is CASSLRASPEAFF. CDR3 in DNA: TGTGCCAGCAGTTTAAGGGCTTCCCCTGAAGCTTTCTTT.

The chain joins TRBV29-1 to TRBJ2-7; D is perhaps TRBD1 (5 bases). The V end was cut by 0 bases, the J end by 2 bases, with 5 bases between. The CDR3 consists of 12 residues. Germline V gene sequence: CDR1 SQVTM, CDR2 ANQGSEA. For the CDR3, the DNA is TGCAGCGTTGAAGACAGGGCCTACGAGCAGTACTTC. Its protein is CSVEDRAYEQYF.

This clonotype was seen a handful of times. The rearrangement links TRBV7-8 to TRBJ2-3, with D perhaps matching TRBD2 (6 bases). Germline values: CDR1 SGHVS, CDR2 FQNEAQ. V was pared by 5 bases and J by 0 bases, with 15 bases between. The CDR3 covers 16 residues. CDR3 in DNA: TGTGCCAGCAGCCAAAAGCGGGCCGGGAGCACAGATACGCAGTATTTT. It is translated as CASSQKRAGSTDTQYF.

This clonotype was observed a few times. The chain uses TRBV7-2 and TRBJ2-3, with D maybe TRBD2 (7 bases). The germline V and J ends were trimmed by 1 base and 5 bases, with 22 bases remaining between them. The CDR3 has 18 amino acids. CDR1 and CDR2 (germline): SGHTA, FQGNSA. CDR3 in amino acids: CASSLGLRQGGAEDTQYF. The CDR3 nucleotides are TGTGCCAGCAGCTTAGGCCTCAGACAAGGGGGGGCGGAAGATACGCAGTATTTT.

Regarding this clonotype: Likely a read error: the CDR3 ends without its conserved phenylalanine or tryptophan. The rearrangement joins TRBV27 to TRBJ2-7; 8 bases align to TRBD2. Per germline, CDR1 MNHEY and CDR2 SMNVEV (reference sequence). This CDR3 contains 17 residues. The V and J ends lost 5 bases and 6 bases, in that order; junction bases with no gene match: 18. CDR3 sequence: CASSLTTGGLGTGEQYL. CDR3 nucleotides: TGTGCCAGCAGTCTCACCACCGGGGGACTAGGGACGGGCGAGCAGTACTTA.

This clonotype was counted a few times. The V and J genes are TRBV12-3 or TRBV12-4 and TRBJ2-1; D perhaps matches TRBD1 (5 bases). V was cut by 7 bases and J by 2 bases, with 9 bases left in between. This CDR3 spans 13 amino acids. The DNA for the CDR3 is TGTGCCAGCACCGTAGGGGCCTACAATGAGCAGTTCTTC. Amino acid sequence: CASTVGAYNEQFF.

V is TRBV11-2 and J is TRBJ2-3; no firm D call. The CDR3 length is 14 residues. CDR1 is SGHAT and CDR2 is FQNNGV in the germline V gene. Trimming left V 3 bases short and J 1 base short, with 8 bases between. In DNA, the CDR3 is TGTGCCAGCAGCTTCGTGGGCGGCACAGATACGCAGTATTTT. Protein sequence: CASSFVGGTDTQYF.

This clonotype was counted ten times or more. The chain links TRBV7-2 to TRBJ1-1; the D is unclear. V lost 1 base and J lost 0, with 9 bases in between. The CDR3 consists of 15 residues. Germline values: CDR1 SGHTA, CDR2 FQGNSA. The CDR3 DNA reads TGTGCCAGCAGCTTAGAACAAGCATTGAACACTGAAGCTTTCTTT. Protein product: CASSLEQALNTEAFF.

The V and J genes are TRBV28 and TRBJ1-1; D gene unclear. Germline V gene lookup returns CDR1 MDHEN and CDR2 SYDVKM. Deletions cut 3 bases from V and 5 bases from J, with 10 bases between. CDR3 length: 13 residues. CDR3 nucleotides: TGTGCCAGCAGTTTCGGGTCGCCGACTGAAGCTTTCTTT. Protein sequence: CASSFGSPTEAFF.

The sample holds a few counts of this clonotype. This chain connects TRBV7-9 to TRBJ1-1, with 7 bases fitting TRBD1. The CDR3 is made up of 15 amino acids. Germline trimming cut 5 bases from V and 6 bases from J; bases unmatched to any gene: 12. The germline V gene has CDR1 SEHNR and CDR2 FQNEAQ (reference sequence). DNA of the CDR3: TGTGCCAGCAGCCCCCAATTGGACAGGAGAGCTGAAGCTTTCTTT. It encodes CASSPQLDRRAEAFF.

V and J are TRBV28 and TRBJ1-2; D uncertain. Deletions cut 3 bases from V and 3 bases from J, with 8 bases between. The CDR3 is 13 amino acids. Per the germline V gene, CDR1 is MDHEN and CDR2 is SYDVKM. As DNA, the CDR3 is TGTGCCAGCAGTTTCTCGGGGTACTATGGCTACACCTTC. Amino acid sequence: CASSFSGYYGYTF.

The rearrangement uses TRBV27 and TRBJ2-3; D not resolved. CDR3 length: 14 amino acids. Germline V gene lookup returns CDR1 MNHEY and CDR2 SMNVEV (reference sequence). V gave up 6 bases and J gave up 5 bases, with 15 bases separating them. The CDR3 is CASSLQVTGDTQYF. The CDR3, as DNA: TGTGCCAGCAGCCTCCAAGTGACGGGAGATACGCAGTATTTT.

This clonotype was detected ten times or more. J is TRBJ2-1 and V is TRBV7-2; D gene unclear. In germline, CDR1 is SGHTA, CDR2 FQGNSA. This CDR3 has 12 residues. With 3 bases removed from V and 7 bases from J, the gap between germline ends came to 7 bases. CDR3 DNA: TGTGCCAGCAGCTTCGATCAGAATGAGCAGTTCTTC. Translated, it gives CASSFDQNEQFF.

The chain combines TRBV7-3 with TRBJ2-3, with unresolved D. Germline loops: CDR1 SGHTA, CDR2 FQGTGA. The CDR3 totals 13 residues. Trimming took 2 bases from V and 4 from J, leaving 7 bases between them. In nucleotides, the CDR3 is TGTGCCAGCAGCTTAGCTTCATCAGATACGCAGTATTTT. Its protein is CASSLASSDTQYF.

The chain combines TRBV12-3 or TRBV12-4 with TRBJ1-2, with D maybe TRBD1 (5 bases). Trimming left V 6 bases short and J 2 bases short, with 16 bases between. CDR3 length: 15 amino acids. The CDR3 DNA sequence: TGTGCCAGCAGCCCCGGGGGGGAAGGGAACTATGGCTACACCTTC. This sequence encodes CASSPGGEGNYGYTF.

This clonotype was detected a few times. As DNA, the CDR3 is TGTGCCAGCTCTTACGCCGACACCGGGACAAGAGCCTACGAGCAGTACTTC. Its protein is CASSYADTGTRAYEQYF. V gene TRBV6-2 or TRBV6-3 combines with J gene TRBJ2-7, with D perhaps matching TRBD1 (6 bases). Germline V gene data show CDR1 as MNHEY and CDR2 as SVGEGT. V lost 8 bases, J lost 2 bases, and 25 bases lay in between. This CDR3 is 17 amino acids long.

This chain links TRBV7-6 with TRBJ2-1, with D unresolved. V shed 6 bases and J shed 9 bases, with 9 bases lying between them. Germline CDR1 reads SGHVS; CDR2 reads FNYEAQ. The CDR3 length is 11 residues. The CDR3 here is CASRPLREQFF. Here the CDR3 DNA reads TGTGCCAGCAGACCACTCCGTGAGCAGTTCTTC.

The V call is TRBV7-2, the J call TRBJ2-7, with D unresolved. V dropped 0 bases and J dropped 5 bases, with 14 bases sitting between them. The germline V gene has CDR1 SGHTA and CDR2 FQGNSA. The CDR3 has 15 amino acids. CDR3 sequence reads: CASSLAAAATDEQYF. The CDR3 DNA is TGTGCCAGCAGCTTAGCCGCGGCTGCTACCGACGAGCAGTACTTC. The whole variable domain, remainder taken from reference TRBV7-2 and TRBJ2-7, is GAGVSQSPSNKVTEKGKDVELRCDPISGHTALYWYRQSLGQGLEFLIYFQGNSAPDKSGLPSDRFSAERTGGSVSTLTIQRTQQEDSAVYLCASSLAAAATDEQYFGPGTRLTVT.

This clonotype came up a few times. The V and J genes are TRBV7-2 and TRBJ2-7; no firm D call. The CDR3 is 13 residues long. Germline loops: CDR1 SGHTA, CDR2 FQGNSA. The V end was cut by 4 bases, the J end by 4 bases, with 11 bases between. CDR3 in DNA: TGTGCCAGCAGCTCCGGGCCAAGATACGAGCAGTACTTC. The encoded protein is CASSSGPRYEQYF.

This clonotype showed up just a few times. As DNA, the CDR3 is TGTGCCAGCACCTCTTCCGGGGCAGCGGACCTCTATGGCTACACCTTC. Translation: CASTSSGAADLYGYTF. The chain recombines TRBV28 with TRBJ1-2; perhaps TRBD1 as D (5 bases). Trimming left V 7 bases short and J 4 bases short, with 22 bases between. The germline gives CDR1 MDHEN, CDR2 SYDVKM. The length of the CDR3 is 16 residues.

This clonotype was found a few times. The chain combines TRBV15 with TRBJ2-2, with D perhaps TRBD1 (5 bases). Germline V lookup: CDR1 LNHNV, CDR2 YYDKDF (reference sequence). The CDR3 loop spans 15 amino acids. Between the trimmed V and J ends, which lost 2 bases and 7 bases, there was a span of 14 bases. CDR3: CATSRPPGIGGELFF. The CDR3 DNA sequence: TGTGCCACCAGCAGACCCCCAGGGATCGGCGGGGAGCTGTTTTTT.

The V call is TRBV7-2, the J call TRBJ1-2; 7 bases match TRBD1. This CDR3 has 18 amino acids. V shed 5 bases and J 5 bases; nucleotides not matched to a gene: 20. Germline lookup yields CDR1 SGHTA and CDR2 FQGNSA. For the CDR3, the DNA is TGTGCCAGCAGCGGGCAGCCCTGGGACAGCGGCCTTCGGTATGGCTACACCTTC. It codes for CASSGQPWDSGLRYGYTF.